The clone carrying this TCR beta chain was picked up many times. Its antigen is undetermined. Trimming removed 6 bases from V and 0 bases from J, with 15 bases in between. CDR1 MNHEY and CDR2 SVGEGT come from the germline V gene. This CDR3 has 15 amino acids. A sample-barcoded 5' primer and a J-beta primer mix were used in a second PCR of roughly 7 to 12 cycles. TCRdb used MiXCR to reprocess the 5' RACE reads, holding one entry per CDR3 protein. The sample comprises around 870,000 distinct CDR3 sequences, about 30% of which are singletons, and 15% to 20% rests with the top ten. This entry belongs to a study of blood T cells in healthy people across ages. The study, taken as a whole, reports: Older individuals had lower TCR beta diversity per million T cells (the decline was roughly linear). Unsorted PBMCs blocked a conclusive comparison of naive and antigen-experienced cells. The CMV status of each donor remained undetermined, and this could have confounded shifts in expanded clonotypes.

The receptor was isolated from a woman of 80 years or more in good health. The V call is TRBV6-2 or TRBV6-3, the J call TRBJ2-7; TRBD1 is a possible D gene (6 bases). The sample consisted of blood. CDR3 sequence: CASSTYRAHSYEQYF. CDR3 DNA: TGTGCCAGCAGCACTTACAGGGCTCACTCCTACGAGCAGTACTTC.